This T cell receptor beta chain was recovered during a study of control samples from healthy donors and cancer patients. Here immunoSEQ multiplex PCR was the method, and the copy in TCRdb shows in-frame clones only, minus some. The sample has tens of thousands of clones, nearly 85% seen once. Germline V gene data show CDR1 as KGHSH and CDR2 as LQKENI. Trimming removed 3 bases from V and 5 bases from J, with 10 bases in between. The length of the CDR3 is 13 residues. The sequencing sample was made of blood. The V call is TRBV18, the J call TRBJ2-5, with D uncertain. The TCR was taken from a man aged 60 to 69 in good health. CDR3 sequence (DNA): TGTGCCAGCTCACCCCCTGTTACGGAGACCCAGTACTTC. Encoded protein: CASSPPVTETQYF.